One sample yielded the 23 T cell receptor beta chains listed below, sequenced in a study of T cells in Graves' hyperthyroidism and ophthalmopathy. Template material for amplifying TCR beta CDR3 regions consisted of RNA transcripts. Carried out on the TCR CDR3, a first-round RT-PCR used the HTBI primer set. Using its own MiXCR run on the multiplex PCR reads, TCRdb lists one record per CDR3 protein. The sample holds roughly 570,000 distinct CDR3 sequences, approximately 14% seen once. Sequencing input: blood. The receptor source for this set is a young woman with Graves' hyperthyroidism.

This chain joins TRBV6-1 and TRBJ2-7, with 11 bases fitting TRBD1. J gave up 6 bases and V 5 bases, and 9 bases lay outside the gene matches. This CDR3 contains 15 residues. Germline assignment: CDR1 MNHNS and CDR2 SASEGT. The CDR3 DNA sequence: TGTGCCAGCAGTCGATTAACCGGGACAGGGGGCGAGCAGTACTTC. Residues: CASSRLTGTGGEQYF.

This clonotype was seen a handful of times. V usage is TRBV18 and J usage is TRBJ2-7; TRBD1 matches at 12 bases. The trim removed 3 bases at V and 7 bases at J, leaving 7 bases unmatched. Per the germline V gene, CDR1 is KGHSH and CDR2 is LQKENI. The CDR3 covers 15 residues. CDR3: CASSPAGTGGEEQYF. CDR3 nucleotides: TGTGCCAGCTCACCGGCCGGGACAGGGGGCGAAGAGCAGTACTTC.

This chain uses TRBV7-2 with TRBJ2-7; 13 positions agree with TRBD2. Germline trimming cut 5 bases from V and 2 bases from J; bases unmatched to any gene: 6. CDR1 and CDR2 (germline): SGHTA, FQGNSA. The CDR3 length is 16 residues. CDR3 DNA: TGTGCCAGCAGCACGGGACTAGCGGGAATCGCCTACGAGCAGTACTTC. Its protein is CASSTGLAGIAYEQYF. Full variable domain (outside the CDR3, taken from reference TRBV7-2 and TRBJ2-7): GAGVSQSPSNKVTEKGKDVELRCDPISGHTALYWYRQSLGQGLEFLIYFQGNSAPDKSGLPSDRFSAERTGGSVSTLTIQRTQQEDSAVYLCASSTGLAGIAYEQYFGPGTRLTVT.

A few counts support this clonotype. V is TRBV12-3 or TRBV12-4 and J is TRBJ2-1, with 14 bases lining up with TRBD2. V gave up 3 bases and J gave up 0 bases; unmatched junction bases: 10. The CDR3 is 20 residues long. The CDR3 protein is CASSFRGLAGVTSSYNEQFF. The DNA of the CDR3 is TGTGCCAGCAGTTTCAGGGGACTAGCGGGAGTTACGAGCTCCTACAATGAGCAGTTCTTC.

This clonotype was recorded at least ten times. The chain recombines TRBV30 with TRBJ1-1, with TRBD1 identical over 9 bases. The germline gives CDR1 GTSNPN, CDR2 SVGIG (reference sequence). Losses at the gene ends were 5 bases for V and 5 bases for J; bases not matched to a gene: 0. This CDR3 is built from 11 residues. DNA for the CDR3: TGTGCCTGGGGACAGGGGACTGAAGCTTTCTTT. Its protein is CAWGQGTEAFF.

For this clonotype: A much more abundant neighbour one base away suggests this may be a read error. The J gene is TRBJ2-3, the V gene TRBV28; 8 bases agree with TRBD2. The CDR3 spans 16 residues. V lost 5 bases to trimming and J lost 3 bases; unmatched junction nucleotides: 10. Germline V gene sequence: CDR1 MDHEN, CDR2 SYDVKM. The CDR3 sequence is CASSQITGGPTDTQYF. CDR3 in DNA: TGTGCCAGCAGTCAAATAACGGGAGGGCCAACAGATACGCAGTATTTT.

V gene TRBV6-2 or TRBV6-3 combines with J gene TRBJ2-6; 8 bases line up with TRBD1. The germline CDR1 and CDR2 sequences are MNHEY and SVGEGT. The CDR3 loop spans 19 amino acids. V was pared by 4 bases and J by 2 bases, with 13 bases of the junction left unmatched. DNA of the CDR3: TGTGCCAGCAGTTTCCCCTCGGACAGGGTTGATCCTGGGGCCAACGTCCTGACTTTC. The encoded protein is CASSFPSDRVDPGANVLTF.

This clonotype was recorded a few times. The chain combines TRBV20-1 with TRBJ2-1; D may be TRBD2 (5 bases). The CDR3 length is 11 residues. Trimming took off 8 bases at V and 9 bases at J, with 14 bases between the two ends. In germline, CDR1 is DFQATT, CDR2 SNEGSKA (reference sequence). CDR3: CSLPGSGEQFF. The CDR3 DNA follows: TGCAGTCTTCCGGGGTCCGGTGAGCAGTTCTTC.

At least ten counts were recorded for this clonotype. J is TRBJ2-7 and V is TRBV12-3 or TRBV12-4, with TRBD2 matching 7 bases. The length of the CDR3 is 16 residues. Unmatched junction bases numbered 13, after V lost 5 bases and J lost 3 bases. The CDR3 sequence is CASSRNPGVAGYEQYF. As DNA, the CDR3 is TGTGCCAGCAGTCGAAACCCCGGCGTAGCGGGCTACGAGCAGTACTTC.

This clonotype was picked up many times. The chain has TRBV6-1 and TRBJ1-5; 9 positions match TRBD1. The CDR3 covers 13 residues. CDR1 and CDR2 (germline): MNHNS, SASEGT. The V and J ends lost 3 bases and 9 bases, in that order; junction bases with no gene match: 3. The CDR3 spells CASSEGQGGPQHF. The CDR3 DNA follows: TGTGCCAGCAGTGAGGGACAGGGCGGGCCCCAGCATTTT.

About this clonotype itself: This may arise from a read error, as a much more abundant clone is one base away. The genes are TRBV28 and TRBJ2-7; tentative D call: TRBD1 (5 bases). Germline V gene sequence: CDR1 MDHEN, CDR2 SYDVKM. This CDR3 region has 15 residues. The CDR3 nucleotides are TGTGCCACCGTGAATTGGGGCACTACCTCCTACGGGCAGTACTTC. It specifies CATVNWGTTSYGQYF.

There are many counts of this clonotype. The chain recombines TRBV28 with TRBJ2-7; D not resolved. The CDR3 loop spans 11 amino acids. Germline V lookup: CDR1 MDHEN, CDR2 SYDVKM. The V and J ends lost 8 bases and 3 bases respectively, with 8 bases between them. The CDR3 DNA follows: TGTGCCAGCTCTACTTACTACGAGCAGTACTTC. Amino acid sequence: CASSTYYEQYF.

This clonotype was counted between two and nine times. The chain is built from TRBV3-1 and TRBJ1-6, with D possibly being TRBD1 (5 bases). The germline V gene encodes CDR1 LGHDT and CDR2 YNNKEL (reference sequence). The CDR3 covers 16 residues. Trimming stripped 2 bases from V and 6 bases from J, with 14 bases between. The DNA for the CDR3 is TGTGCCAGCAGCCAATGGGACGCACTATTTAATTCACCCCTCCACTTT. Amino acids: CASSQWDALFNSPLHF.

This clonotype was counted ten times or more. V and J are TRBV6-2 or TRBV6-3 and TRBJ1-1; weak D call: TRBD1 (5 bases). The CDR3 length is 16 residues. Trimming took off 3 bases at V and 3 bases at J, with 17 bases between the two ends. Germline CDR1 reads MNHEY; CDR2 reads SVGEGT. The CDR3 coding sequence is TGTGCCAGCAGTTATCGGGGCATTCATTTCTACACTGAAGCTTTCTTT. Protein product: CASSYRGIHFYTEAFF.

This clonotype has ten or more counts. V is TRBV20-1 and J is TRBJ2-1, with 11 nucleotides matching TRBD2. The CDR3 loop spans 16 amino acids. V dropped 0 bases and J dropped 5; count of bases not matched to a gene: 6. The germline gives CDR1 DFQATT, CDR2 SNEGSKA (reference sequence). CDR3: CSARDLLAGGNNEQFF. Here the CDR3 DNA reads TGCAGTGCTAGAGACCTCCTAGCGGGGGGCAACAATGAGCAGTTCTTC.

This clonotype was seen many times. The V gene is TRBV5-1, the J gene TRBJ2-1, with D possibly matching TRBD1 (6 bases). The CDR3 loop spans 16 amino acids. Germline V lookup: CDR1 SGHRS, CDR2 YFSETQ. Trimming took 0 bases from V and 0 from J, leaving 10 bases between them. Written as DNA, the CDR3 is TGCGCCAGCAGCTTGGTGGCAGGGGCCTCCTACAATGAGCAGTTCTTC. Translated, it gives CASSLVAGASYNEQFF.

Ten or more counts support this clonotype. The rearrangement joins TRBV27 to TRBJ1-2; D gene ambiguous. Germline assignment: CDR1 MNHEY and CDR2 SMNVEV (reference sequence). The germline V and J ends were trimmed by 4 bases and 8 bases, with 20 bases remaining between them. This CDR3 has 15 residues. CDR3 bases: TGTGCCAGCAGTTATTCCCCCGGAGTACTCCCAGGCTACACCTTC. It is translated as CASSYSPGVLPGYTF.

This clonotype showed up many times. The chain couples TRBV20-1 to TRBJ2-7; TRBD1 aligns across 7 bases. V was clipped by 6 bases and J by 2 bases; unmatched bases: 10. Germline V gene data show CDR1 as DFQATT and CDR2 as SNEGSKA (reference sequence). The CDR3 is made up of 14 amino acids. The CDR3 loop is CSALNRGVTYEQYF. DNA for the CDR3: TGCAGTGCCCTGAACAGGGGCGTTACCTACGAGCAGTACTTC.

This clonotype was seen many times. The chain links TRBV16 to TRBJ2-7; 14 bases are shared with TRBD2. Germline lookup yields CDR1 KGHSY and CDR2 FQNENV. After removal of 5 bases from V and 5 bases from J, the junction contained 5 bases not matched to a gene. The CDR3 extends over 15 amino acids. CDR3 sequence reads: CASSTGTSGSDEQYF. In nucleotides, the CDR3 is TGTGCCAGCAGCACCGGGACTAGCGGGAGTGACGAGCAGTACTTC.

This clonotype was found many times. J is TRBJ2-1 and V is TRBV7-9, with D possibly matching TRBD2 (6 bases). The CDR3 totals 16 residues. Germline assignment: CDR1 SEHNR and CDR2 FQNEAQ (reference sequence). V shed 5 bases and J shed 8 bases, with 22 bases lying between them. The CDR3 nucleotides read TGTGCCAGCAGCCGAGCTCGAGACGGGGCTAGCGATGAGCAGTTCTTC. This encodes CASSRARDGASDEQFF.

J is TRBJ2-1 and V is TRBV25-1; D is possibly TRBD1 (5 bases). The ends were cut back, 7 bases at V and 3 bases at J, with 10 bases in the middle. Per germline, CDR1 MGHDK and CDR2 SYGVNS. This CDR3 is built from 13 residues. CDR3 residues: CASTRADYNEQFF. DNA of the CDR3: TGTGCCAGCACCAGGGCGGACTACAATGAGCAGTTCTTC.

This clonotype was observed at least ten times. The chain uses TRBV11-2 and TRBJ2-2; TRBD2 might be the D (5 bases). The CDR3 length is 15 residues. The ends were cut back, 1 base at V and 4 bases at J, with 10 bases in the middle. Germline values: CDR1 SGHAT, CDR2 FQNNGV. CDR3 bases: TGTGCCAGCAGCTTAGTAGTCGGGGTCACCGGGGAGCTGTTTTTT. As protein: CASSLVVGVTGELFF. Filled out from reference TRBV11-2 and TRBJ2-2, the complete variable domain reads EAGVAQSPRYKIIEKRQSVAFWCNPISGHATLYWYQQILGQGPKLLIQFQNNGVVDDSQLPKDRFSAERLKGVDSTLKIQPAKLEDSAVYLCASSLVVGVTGELFFGEGSRLTVL.

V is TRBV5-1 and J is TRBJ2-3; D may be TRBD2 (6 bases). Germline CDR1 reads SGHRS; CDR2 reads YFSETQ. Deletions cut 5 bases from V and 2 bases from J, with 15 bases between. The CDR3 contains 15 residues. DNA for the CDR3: TGCGCCAGCAGACGGAGGGCCGGGAACACAGATACGCAGTATTTT. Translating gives CASRRRAGNTDTQYF.